Below, 14 T cell receptor beta chains from the same sample are listed, as sequenced in a study of blood T cell repertoires in COVID-19. TCRdb's table, derived via immunoSEQ multiplex PCR, lists solely in-frame clones and lacks some. Of 200,000 or so clones listed, 80% to 90% are singletons. Sequences were obtained from PBMCs or T cells enriched from blood (not recorded which). These TCRs come from a woman between 18 and 29 years old in a cohort exposed to, infected with or recovered from COVID-19 (not recorded which).

Only one count was recorded for this clone. J is TRBJ1-1 and V is TRBV27; D uncertain. V was shortened by 3 bases and J by 4 bases, with 12 bases between the two germline ends. Per germline, CDR1 MNHEY and CDR2 SMNVEV (reference sequence). This CDR3 contains 14 residues. The CDR3 region has the DNA TGTGCCAGCAGTTTTGCCCGGGGTCGCACTGAAGCTTTCTTT. This sequence encodes CASSFARGRTEAFF.

The gene calls are TRBV11-3 and TRBJ1-1; maybe TRBD1 (5 bases). Trimming removed 5 bases from V and 1 base from J, with 8 bases in between. This CDR3 has 13 residues. CDR1 SGHNT and CDR2 YENEEA come from the germline V gene. The CDR3: CASSSDRNTEAFF. The CDR3 DNA reads TGTGCCAGCAGCAGTGACAGGAACACTGAAGCTTTCTTT.

This chain connects TRBV7-8 to TRBJ2-7, with TRBD1 identical over 8 bases. J was trimmed by 1 base and V by 3 bases; bases with no gene match: 2. CDR1 is SGHVS and CDR2 is FQNEAQ in the germline V gene. The CDR3 sequence is 14 residues long. The DNA of the CDR3 is TGTGCCAGCAGCTTTCGACAGGGGTCCTACGAGCAGTACTTC. It is translated as CASSFRQGSYEQYF.

The rearrangement joins TRBV18 to TRBJ1-5; 7 bases line up with TRBD1. The trim removed 2 bases at V and 6 bases at J, leaving 4 bases unmatched. This CDR3 contains 14 residues. Germline loops: CDR1 KGHSH, CDR2 LQKENI. The CDR3 region is CASSPATGPQPQHF. The DNA for the CDR3 is TGTGCCAGCTCACCAGCGACAGGGCCTCAGCCCCAGCATTTT.

The rearrangement links TRBV7-3 to TRBJ2-2; 11 nucleotides agree with TRBD1. From germline, CDR1 is SGHTA and CDR2 FQGTGA. CDR3 size: 16 residues. Germline trimming cut 2 bases from V and 7 bases from J; bases unmatched to any gene: 6. The CDR3 DNA sequence: TGTGCCAGCAGCTTAGGAGGGACAGGGGGAAGCGGGGAGCTGTTTTTT. It yields the protein CASSLGGTGGSGELFF.

The genes are TRBV12-5 and TRBJ2-5; 10 bases map to TRBD2. The germline V gene encodes CDR1 LGHNT and CDR2 FRNRAP. The CDR3 extends over 17 amino acids. The V segment lost 6 bases and the J segment 3 bases; nucleotides outside the gene matches: 13. CDR3 residues: CASGRTSGDPAEETQYF. The CDR3 coding sequence is TGTGCTAGTGGACGGACTAGCGGCGACCCCGCTGAAGAGACCCAGTACTTC. The full variable domain, its missing parts supplied by reference TRBV12-5 and TRBJ2-5, is DARVTQTPRHKVTEMGQEVTMRCQPILGHNTVFWYRQTMMQGLELLAYFRNRAPLDDSGMPKDRFSAEMPDATLATLKIQPSEPRDSAVYFCASGRTSGDPAEETQYFGPGTRLLVL.

Points on this clone: The sample holds other DNA sequences that translate to the same CDR3. The chain is built from TRBV5-1 and TRBJ1-1, with TRBD1 as a possible D gene (6 bases). Trimming removed 3 bases from V and 1 base from J, with 7 bases in between. This CDR3 comprises 13 residues. From germline, CDR1 is SGHRS and CDR2 YFSETQ. CDR3 nucleotide sequence: TGCGCCAGCAGCTCACAGGGGAACACTGAAGCTTTCTTT. Its protein is CASSSQGNTEAFF.

V and J are TRBV28 and TRBJ2-7, with 9 bases matching TRBD2. The germline V gene encodes CDR1 MDHEN and CDR2 SYDVKM. The CDR3 is 15 residues long. Unmatched junction bases numbered 7, after V lost 3 bases and J lost 4 bases. CDR3 protein: CASSFGRGGIYEQYF. The CDR3 DNA sequence: TGTGCCAGCAGTTTTGGGCGGGGGGGAATATACGAGCAGTACTTC.

This sequence joins TRBV2 and TRBJ1-3, with no clear D. The CDR3 runs 17 residues. Trimming cost V 4 bases and J 1 base, with 17 bases left between them. CDR1 and CDR2 from the germline V gene are SNHLY and FYNNEI. For the CDR3, the DNA is TGTGCCAGCAGTGGGTACCTTGGACCGGGATCTGGAAACACCATATATTTT. Encoded protein: CASSGYLGPGSGNTIYF.

The table lists this clone with a few counts. The V and J genes are TRBV29-1 and TRBJ1-2, with 7 bases lining up with TRBD1. This CDR3 comprises 13 residues. V dropped 4 bases and J dropped 5; count of bases not matched to a gene: 7. Germline assignment: CDR1 SQVTM and CDR2 ANQGSEA. This CDR3 is CSVARGTDYGYTF. CDR3 DNA sequence: TGCAGCGTTGCTCGGGGGACAGATTATGGCTACACCTTC.

The chain has TRBV20-1 and TRBJ1-4; D unresolved. The CDR3 has 11 residues. The germline V gene has CDR1 DFQATT and CDR2 SNEGSKA (reference sequence). With 4 bases removed from V and 7 bases from J, the gap between germline ends came to 7 bases. The CDR3 region is CSAIASEKLFF. The CDR3 DNA follows: TGCAGTGCTATCGCCAGTGAAAAACTGTTTTTT.

This clone was counted once. V usage is TRBV19 and J usage is TRBJ1-3; 11 bases are shared with TRBD1. Per germline, CDR1 LNHDA and CDR2 SQIVND (reference sequence). The junction had 3 bases not matched to a gene; V was cut back by 5 bases and J by 3 bases. There are 15 residues in the CDR3. The DNA for the CDR3 is TGTGCCAGTAGTCCGGACAGGGGGCTTGGAAACACCATATATTTT. Protein product: CASSPDRGLGNTIYF.

This chain joins TRBV11-2 and TRBJ1-6, with 10 bases that match TRBD1. Germline V gives CDR1 SGHAT, CDR2 FQNNGV. The CDR3 spans 16 residues. The trim removed 4 bases at V and 5 bases at J, leaving 5 bases unmatched. In DNA form, the CDR3 reads TGTGCCAGCAGCTCCGGGACAGGGGAGGATAATTCACCCCTCCACTTT. It is translated as CASSSGTGEDNSPLHF.

The V gene is TRBV5-1, the J gene TRBJ1-6, with a possible D match to TRBD1 (6 bases). CDR1 is SGHRS, CDR2 YFSETQ, per germline. The V gene lost 0 bases and the J gene lost 8 bases, with 12 bases spanning the gap. The CDR3 consists of 15 residues. CDR3 DNA: TGCGCCAGCAGCTTGGCCGGGCCAGGGGATTCACCCCTCCACTTT. Translating it yields CASSLAGPGDSPLHF. Filled out from reference TRBV5-1 and TRBJ1-6, the complete variable domain reads KAGVTQTPRYLIKTRGQQVTLSCSPISGHRSVSWYQQTPGQGLQFLFEYFSETQRNKGNFPGRFSGRQFSNSRSEMNVSTLELGDSALYLCASSLAGPGDSPLHFGNGTRLTVT.